This T cell receptor (beta chain) was sequenced for a study of T cell responses to AZD1222 COVID-19 vaccine. Points from the study as a whole: Reports say nearly half of spike-specific TCRs go after unmutated variant regions. Regions 160-218 and 743-854 dominated among vaccine-associated CD4 TCRs spanning spike. Spike-specific TCR breadth and depth grew following two AZD1222 doses.

Of note for this clone: The antigen remains undetermined.

The table came from immunoSEQ multiplex PCR; TCRdb's copy has only in-frame clones and leaves some out. The sample holds 130,000 or so clones; approximately 90% are singletons and the top ten take 3.5% to 4.5%. J was trimmed by 6 bases and V by 2 bases; bases with no gene match: 6. The CDR3 consists of 14 residues. CDR1 and CDR2 (germline): LGHNA, YNFKEQ. The receptor comes from an adult who received the MenACWY meningococcal vaccine as a control. The sample was peripheral blood, taken 28 days after the second dose of the MenACWY control vaccine. The V call is TRBV4-2, the J call TRBJ1-1; 7 bases match TRBD1. The CDR3 is CASSQNTRGAEAFF. The CDR3, as DNA: TGTGCCAGCAGCCAAAACACCAGGGGGGCTGAAGCTTTCTTT.